A single sample is the source of the 27 T cell receptor beta chains below, sequenced in a study of blood T cells in healthy people across ages (dated by TCRdb to the mid-2010s). Library preparation employed 5' RACE. The sequencing machine was an Illumina HiSeq 2500. The second PCR ran for about 6 to 12 cycles and used a J-beta primer mix along with a sample-barcoded 5' primer. Through fastp at Q25 and MiXCR, TCRdb rebuilt clones from the public reads, retaining in-frame beta chains. Each record represents a unique CDR3 protein, reported with the most common genes and DNA among its rows. This sample is represented by 750,000 to 950,000 distinct CDR3 sequences; around 25% of them were singletons. Around 3% of the sample comes from the top ten. The data were also submitted as part of a second study, on T cells of mothers and their children.

Sequenced material: blood. The receptors were gathered from a boy aged 5-17 years in good health.

In this sample, this clonotype turned up a few times. The rearrangement joins TRBV6-2 or TRBV6-3 to TRBJ2-6; possibly TRBD1 for D (5 bases). CDR3 size: 16 residues. CDR1 MNHEY and CDR2 SVGEGT come from the germline V gene. The ends were cut back, 6 bases at V and 0 bases at J, with 12 bases in the middle. The CDR3 protein is CASRLQAYSGANVLTF. CDR3 nucleotide sequence: TGTGCCAGCAGACTACAGGCGTACTCTGGGGCCAACGTCCTGACTTTC.

The chain combines TRBV7-3 with TRBJ2-3, with 11 positions matching TRBD2. CDR1 and CDR2 (germline): SGHTA, FQGTGA. With 4 bases clipped from V and 4 bases from J, the junction kept 10 bases outside the gene matches. This CDR3 comprises 17 residues. CDR3 sequence (DNA): TGTGCCAGCAGCTCCGTGCGACTAGCGGGGTTTCCAGATACGCAGTATTTT. This sequence encodes CASSSVRLAGFPDTQYF.

The V call is TRBV7-9, the J call TRBJ2-5; D possibly corresponds to TRBD1 (5 bases). Germline CDR1 reads SEHNR; CDR2 reads FQNEAQ (reference sequence). V lost 3 bases and J 10 bases, leaving 12 bases between the germline ends. The CDR3 spans 12 residues. The CDR3 spells CASSLGWGLQYF. CDR3 DNA: TGTGCCAGCAGCTTGGGGTGGGGCCTCCAGTACTTC.

In nucleotides, the CDR3 is TGTGCCAGCAGGTACACAGGTTTCCGGGAGACCCAGTACTTC. Its translation: CASRYTGFRETQYF. The V call is TRBV28, the J call TRBJ2-5, with D tentatively TRBD1 (5 bases). Germline loops: CDR1 MDHEN, CDR2 SYDVKM. CDR3 length: 14 amino acids. Trimming stripped 6 bases from V and 5 bases from J, with 16 bases between. Complete variable domain (other parts from reference TRBV28 and TRBJ2-5): DVKVTQSSRYLVKRTGEKVFLECVQDMDHENMFWYRQDPGLGLRLIYFSYDVKMKEKGDIPEGYSVSREKKERFSLILESASTNQTSMYLCASRYTGFRETQYFGPGTRLLVL.

This rearrangement joins TRBV10-3 to TRBJ2-5; 10 bases map to TRBD1. In germline, CDR1 is ENHRY, CDR2 SYGVKD. J was trimmed by 11 bases and V by 11 bases; bases with no gene match: 11. The CDR3 contains 12 residues. CDR3 protein: CAAGTGDREQYF. The CDR3, as DNA: TGTGCCGCCGGGACAGGGGATCGGGAGCAGTACTTC.

This clonotype has a handful of counts. V gene TRBV11-2 combines with J gene TRBJ1-1; D is unresolved. CDR3 length: 15 residues. The germline CDR1 and CDR2 sequences are SGHAT and FQNNGV. Between the trimmed V and J ends, which lost 5 bases and 5 bases, there was a span of 18 bases. For the CDR3, the DNA is TGTGCCAGCAGCCGCACCGACGCGGGATGGACTGAAGCTTTCTTT. Translated, it gives CASSRTDAGWTEAFF.

V and J are TRBV2 and TRBJ1-5, with TRBD1 matching 9 bases. V lost 6 bases, J lost 2 bases, and 5 bases stayed unmatched. Germline V gene data show CDR1 as SNHLY and CDR2 as FYNNEI. This CDR3 comprises 15 residues. CDR3 residues: CASREQGARNQPQHF. In DNA, the CDR3 is TGTGCCAGCAGGGAACAGGGGGCTCGCAATCAGCCCCAGCATTTT.

This clonotype was seen more than once but under ten times. The chain has TRBV10-3 and TRBJ2-5; TRBD2 aligns across 8 bases. Losses at the gene ends were 3 bases for V and 1 base for J; bases not matched to a gene: 4. This CDR3 comprises 15 residues. Germline V gene sequence: CDR1 ENHRY, CDR2 SYGVKD. This CDR3 reads CAISDTGGGQETQYF. In DNA, the CDR3 is TGTGCCATCAGTGATACGGGGGGGGGCCAAGAGACCCAGTACTTC.

In this sample, this clonotype turned up a few times. The chain couples TRBV6-6 to TRBJ2-5, with 7 bases identical to TRBD2. With the DNA end fitting TRBJ2-1 better, the J assignment may be wrong. The CDR3 runs 15 residues. Germline CDR1 reads MNHNY; CDR2 reads SVGAGI (reference sequence). The CDR3 is CASTPKSGVDLEQFF. CDR3 nucleotide sequence: TGTGCCAGTACCCCCAAAAGCGGGGTAGATCTGGAGCAGTTCTTC.

The chain has TRBV7-9 and TRBJ2-5; D could derive from TRBD1 or TRBD2 (5 bases each). TRBJ2-7 explains the end of the DNA better; the J call may be wrong. The germline gives CDR1 SEHNR, CDR2 FQNEAQ (reference sequence). The CDR3 runs 14 residues. The CDR3 nucleotides read TGTGCCAGCAGCCGGGACGCAAGATCCTACGAGCAGTACTTC. Protein sequence: CASSRDARSYEQYF.

This clonotype was seen a few times. The genes are TRBV7-9 and TRBJ1-4; D is unresolved. The CDR3 covers 14 residues. V lost 4 bases and J 10 bases, leaving 16 bases between the germline ends. CDR1 and CDR2 from the germline V gene are SEHNR and FQNEAQ (reference sequence). Here the CDR3 reads CASSSGGPFGKLFF. For the CDR3, the DNA is TGTGCCAGCAGCTCTGGTGGTCCGTTTGGAAAACTGTTTTTT.

There are a few counts of this clonotype. This sequence joins TRBV28 and TRBJ1-2; D is unclear. Trimming stripped 10 bases from V and 7 bases from J, with 13 bases between. The CDR3 is 11 residues long. Germline CDR1 MDHEN, CDR2 SYDVKM. CDR3 amino acids: CAIQREGGYTF. In DNA, the CDR3 is TGTGCCATCCAGAGGGAGGGTGGCTACACCTTC.

This rearrangement joins TRBV3-1 to TRBJ2-5, with 13 bases that match TRBD2. J was trimmed by 4 bases and V by 3 bases; bases with no gene match: 5. The CDR3 has 16 residues. CDR1 is LGHDT, CDR2 YNNKEL, per germline (reference sequence). The CDR3 DNA is TGTGCCAGCAGCCAGGACACTAGCGGGGGGGGAGAGACCCAGTACTTC. Protein: CASSQDTSGGGETQYF.

This CDR3 is CASRFRDRAYNEQFF. As DNA, the CDR3 is TGTGCCAGCAGGTTCAGGGACAGAGCGTACAATGAGCAGTTCTTC. The chain has TRBV7-2 and TRBJ2-1; 7 bases map to TRBD1. The ends lost 6 bases at V and 4 bases at J; junction bases unmatched: 9. This CDR3 is 15 amino acids long. Germline V gene sequence: CDR1 SGHTA, CDR2 FQGNSA.

This chain joins TRBV2 and TRBJ1-5, with unresolved D. This CDR3 region has 13 residues. Germline-derived CDR1 and CDR2 are SNHLY and FYNNEI. Trimming cost V 3 bases and J 4 bases, with 7 bases left between them. CDR3 DNA: TGTGCCAGCAGTGAGGAGGCTAATCAGCCCCAGCATTTT. Protein sequence: CASSEEANQPQHF.

This sequence joins TRBV20-1 and TRBJ2-5, with D perhaps matching TRBD1 or TRBD2 (5 bases each). The CDR3 is 16 residues long. The germline gives CDR1 DFQATT, CDR2 SNEGSKA (reference sequence). Trimming removed 3 bases at V and 2 bases at J, with 19 bases between. CDR3 amino acids: CSASPPGGGPQETQYF. CDR3 in DNA: TGCAGTGCTAGCCCCCCCGGTGGGGGACCGCAAGAGACCCAGTACTTC.

This clonotype has more than one count but fewer than ten. The chain couples TRBV9 to TRBJ2-7, with 8 bases matching TRBD2. The germline gives CDR1 SGDLS, CDR2 YYNGEE. This CDR3 region has 12 residues. The J segment lost 6 bases and the V segment lost 3 bases, leaving 2 bases of the junction unmatched. The CDR3 is CASSGGGSEQYF. For the CDR3, the DNA is TGTGCCAGCAGCGGCGGGGGGAGCGAGCAGTACTTC. Combining the CDR3 with reference TRBV9 and TRBJ2-7 gives the whole variable domain DSGVTQTPKHLITATGQRVTLRCSPRSGDLSVYWYQQSLDQGLQFLIQYYNGEERAKGNILERFSAQQFPDLHSELNLSSLELGDSALYFCASSGGGSEQYFGPGTRLTVT.

The chain uses TRBV11-1 and TRBJ1-1; perhaps TRBD1 as D (5 bases). Trimming stripped 7 bases from V and 3 bases from J, with 12 bases between. This CDR3 comprises 13 residues. Germline V lookup: CDR1 SGHAT, CDR2 FQDESV (reference sequence). The CDR3 protein is CASTMGRDTEAFF. The CDR3 DNA is TGTGCCAGCACCATGGGGCGGGACACTGAAGCTTTCTTT.

The chain employs TRBV6-2 or TRBV6-3 and TRBJ1-2; D uncertain. V was cut by 7 bases and J by 4 bases, with 10 bases left in between. The CDR3 spans 12 residues. In germline, CDR1 is MNHEY, CDR2 SVGEGT. The CDR3 bases are TGTGCCAGCAAAAACAGAGGCTATGGCTACACCTTC. Translated: CASKNRGYGYTF.

The chain combines TRBV5-1 with TRBJ1-5, with D hard to call. The CDR3 is 14 amino acids. Looked up from germline, CDR1 is SGHRS and CDR2 is YFSETQ. With 2 bases removed from V and 6 bases from J, the gap between germline ends came to 12 bases. The CDR3 protein is CASSLAGDGQPQHF. For the CDR3, the DNA is TGCGCCAGCAGCTTAGCCGGTGATGGTCAGCCCCAGCATTTT. The complete variable domain, with remaining parts taken from reference TRBV5-1 and TRBJ1-5, reads KAGVTQTPRYLIKTRGQQVTLSCSPISGHRSVSWYQQTPGQGLQFLFEYFSETQRNKGNFPGRFSGRQFSNSRSEMNVSTLELGDSALYLCASSLAGDGQPQHFGDGTRLSIL.

The V call is TRBV18, the J call TRBJ2-5, with D maybe TRBD2 (5 bases). CDR3 length: 14 amino acids. CDR1 and CDR2 from the germline V gene are KGHSH and LQKENI. The germline V and J ends were trimmed by 1 base and 4 bases, with 10 bases remaining between them. This chain's CDR3 is CASSPLASGETQYF. The CDR3 DNA reads TGTGCCAGCTCACCACTGGCCAGCGGAGAGACCCAGTACTTC.

There are a few counts of this clonotype. This sequence joins TRBV12-3 or TRBV12-4 and TRBJ2-5, with D possibly being TRBD1 (6 bases). The tail of the sequence fits TRBJ2-1 better, so the J call may be wrong. The CDR3 sequence is 12 residues long. The CDR3 nucleotides read TGTGCCAGCAGTTGGACAGACAATGAGCAGTTCTTC. Encoded protein: CASSWTDNEQFF.

In its sample, this clonotype was seen a few times. V is TRBV28 and J is TRBJ2-1, with 11 bases lining up with TRBD2. The length of the CDR3 is 17 residues. With 5 bases clipped from V and 10 bases from J, the junction kept 16 bases outside the gene matches. Germline values: CDR1 MDHEN, CDR2 SYDVKM. CDR3 bases: TGTGCCAGCAGTCATCTCTTAGCGGGAGGGCCGGGAGGGGAGCAGTTCTTC. Translated: CASSHLLAGGPGGEQFF.

In its sample, this clonotype was seen a few times. The chain links TRBV7-6 to TRBJ2-2, with TRBD2 identical over 8 bases. The germline V gene encodes CDR1 SGHVS and CDR2 FNYEAQ. V lost 11 bases and J lost 0; bases outside the gene matches: 2. This CDR3 region has 13 residues. The CDR3 DNA reads TGTGCCTTCGGGGGGGCGAACACCGGGGAGCTGTTTTTT. Its protein product is CAFGGANTGELFF.

V and J are TRBV12-3 or TRBV12-4 and TRBJ2-5, with D perhaps TRBD1 or TRBD2 (5 bases each). The J call could be wrong; TRBJ2-7 is a better fit for the DNA end. The CDR3 extends over 13 amino acids. In nucleotides, the CDR3 is TGTGCCAGCAGTTTCGGGGCAGGGAACGAGCAGTACTTC. Its translation: CASSFGAGNEQYF.

This chain links TRBV6-1 with TRBJ1-4, with 8 bases aligning to TRBD1. Trimming removed 2 bases from V and 8 bases from J; junction bases left unmatched: 10. The CDR3 is 16 residues long. CDR1 and CDR2 (germline): MNHNS, SASEGT. CDR3 residues: CASSEYPDRGREKLFF. The CDR3 bases are TGTGCCAGCAGTGAATACCCCGACAGGGGTCGGGAAAAACTGTTTTTT.

V usage is TRBV29-1 and J usage is TRBJ2-7, with 7 bases matching TRBD2. V gave up 4 bases and J gave up 2 bases; unmatched junction bases: 8. The CDR3 extends over 14 amino acids. The V gene's germline CDR1 is SQVTM and CDR2 ANQGSEA. The CDR3 DNA reads TGCAGCGTTGGGGGACTCCGGGGGGCCTACGAGCAGTACTTC. It encodes CSVGGLRGAYEQYF.